This T cell receptor (beta chain) was sequenced in a study of cytomegalovirus exposure and HLA in healthy donors. Study-level points and caveats: A later analysis reportedly identified an Asian-associated ancestry cluster as carrying fewer N-insertions than the roughly 670-donor mean.

The PCR used 60 Vbeta and 13 Jbeta primers. TCRdb's copy holds only in-frame clones and misses some; the assay was immunoSEQ multiplex PCR. Of some 200,000 clones in the sample, approximately 80% were seen once. As for this clone: The antigen is not known.

The CDR3 has 14 residues. Germline loops: CDR1 MNHEY, CDR2 SVGAGI. Trimming shortened V by 4 bases and J by 2 bases, and 11 bases separated the two germline ends. Sample: PBMCs. The gene calls are TRBV6-5 and TRBJ1-1; D is possibly TRBD1 (5 bases). This clonotype was sampled from a girl aged 5 to 17 in good health and CMV-seronegative. The CDR3 here is CASSFRQRNTEAFF. In nucleotides, the CDR3 is TGTGCCAGCAGTTTCCGACAGAGAAACACTGAAGCTTTCTTT.